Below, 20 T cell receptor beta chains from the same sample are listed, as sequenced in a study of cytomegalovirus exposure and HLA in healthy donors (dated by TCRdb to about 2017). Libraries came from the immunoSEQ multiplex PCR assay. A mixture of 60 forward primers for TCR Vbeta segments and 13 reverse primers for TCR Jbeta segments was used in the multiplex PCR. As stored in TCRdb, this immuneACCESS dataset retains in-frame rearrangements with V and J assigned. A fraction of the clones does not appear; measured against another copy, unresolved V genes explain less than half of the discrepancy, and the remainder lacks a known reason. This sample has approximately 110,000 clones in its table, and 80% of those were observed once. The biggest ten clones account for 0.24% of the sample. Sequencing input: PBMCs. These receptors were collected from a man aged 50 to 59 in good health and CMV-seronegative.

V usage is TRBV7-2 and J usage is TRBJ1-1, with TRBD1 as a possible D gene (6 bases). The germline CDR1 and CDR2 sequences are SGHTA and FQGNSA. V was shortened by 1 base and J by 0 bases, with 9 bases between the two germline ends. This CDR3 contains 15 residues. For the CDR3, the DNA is TGTGCCAGCAGCTTAGGCGGACAGCTGAACACTGAAGCTTTCTTT. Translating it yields CASSLGGQLNTEAFF.

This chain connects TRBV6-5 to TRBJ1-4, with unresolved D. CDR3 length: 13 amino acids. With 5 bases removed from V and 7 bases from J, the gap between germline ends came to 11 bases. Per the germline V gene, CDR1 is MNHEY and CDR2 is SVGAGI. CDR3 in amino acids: CASSQAPREKLFF. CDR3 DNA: TGTGCCAGCAGTCAAGCTCCTCGTGAAAAACTGTTTTTT.

CDR3 coding DNA: TGTGCCAGCAGCCCCCCGGGTGGAACTCGGGGTGAGACCCAGTACTTC. Its protein product is CASSPPGGTRGETQYF. This rearrangement joins TRBV7-2 to TRBJ2-5; D may be TRBD2 (5 bases). CDR1 and CDR2 from the germline V gene are SGHTA and FQGNSA. V was clipped by 5 bases and J by 5 bases, with 21 bases between them. This CDR3 has 16 residues.

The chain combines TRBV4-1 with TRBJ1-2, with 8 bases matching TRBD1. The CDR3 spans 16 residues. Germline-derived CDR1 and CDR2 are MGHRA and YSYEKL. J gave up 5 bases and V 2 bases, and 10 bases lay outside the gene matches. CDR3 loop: CASSQLGTGLEYGYTF. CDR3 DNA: TGCGCCAGCAGCCAACTCGGGACAGGACTGGAGTATGGCTACACCTTC.

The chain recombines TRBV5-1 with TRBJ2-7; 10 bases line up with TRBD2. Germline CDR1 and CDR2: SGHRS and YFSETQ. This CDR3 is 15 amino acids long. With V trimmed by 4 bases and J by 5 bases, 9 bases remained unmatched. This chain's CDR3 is CASSLMTSGSHEQYF. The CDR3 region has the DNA TGCGCCAGCAGCCTTATGACTAGCGGGTCCCACGAGCAGTACTTC.

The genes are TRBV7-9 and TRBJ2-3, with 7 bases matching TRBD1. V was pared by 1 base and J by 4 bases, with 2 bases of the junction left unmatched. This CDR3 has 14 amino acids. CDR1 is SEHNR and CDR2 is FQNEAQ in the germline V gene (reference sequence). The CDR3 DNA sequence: TGTGCCAGCAGCTTAGGAGGGGGCGCAGATACGCAGTATTTT. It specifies CASSLGGGADTQYF.

The CDR3 DNA is TGTGCCAGCAGTTTACAGGGGCGGGAGACCCAGTACTTC. Translated, it gives CASSLQGRETQYF. The V call is TRBV28, the J call TRBJ2-5; perhaps TRBD1 as D (6 bases). The germline CDR1 and CDR2 sequences are MDHEN and SYDVKM. V shed 2 bases and J shed 5 bases, with 9 bases lying between them. The CDR3 covers 13 residues.

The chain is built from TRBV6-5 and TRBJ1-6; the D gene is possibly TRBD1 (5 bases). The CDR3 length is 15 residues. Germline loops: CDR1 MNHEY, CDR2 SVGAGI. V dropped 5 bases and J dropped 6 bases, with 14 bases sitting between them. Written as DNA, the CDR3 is TGTGCCAGCAGTACCGGGACTCGCCTTAATTCACCCCTCCACTTT. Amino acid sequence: CASSTGTRLNSPLHF.

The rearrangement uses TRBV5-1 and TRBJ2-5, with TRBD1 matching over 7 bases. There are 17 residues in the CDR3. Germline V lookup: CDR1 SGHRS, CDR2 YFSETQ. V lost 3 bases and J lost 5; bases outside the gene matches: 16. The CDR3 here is CASSWGPARGSWETQYF. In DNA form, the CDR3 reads TGCGCCAGCAGCTGGGGACCCGCCAGGGGGTCGTGGGAGACCCAGTACTTC.

CDR3 coding DNA: TGTGCCAGCAGCCAGCGGTACGAGCAGTACTTC. This sequence encodes CASSQRYEQYF. The V call is TRBV2, the J call TRBJ2-7, with D possibly matching TRBD2 (5 bases). CDR3 size: 11 residues. Between the trimmed V and J ends, which lost 6 bases and 4 bases, there was a span of 7 bases. Germline assignment: CDR1 SNHLY and CDR2 FYNNEI.

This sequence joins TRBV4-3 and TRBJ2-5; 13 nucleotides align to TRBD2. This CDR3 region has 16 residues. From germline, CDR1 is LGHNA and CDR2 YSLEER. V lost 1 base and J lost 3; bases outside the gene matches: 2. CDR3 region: CASSQGTSGGKETQYF. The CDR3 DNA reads TGCGCCAGCAGCCAAGGGACTAGCGGGGGAAAAGAGACCCAGTACTTC.

CDR3 sequence reads: CASRARIMNTEAFF. As DNA, the CDR3 is TGTGCCAGCAGAGCCAGGATCATGAACACTGAAGCTTTCTTT. This chain links TRBV2 with TRBJ1-1; the D is unclear. Germline V gene lookup returns CDR1 SNHLY and CDR2 FYNNEI. The CDR3 runs 14 residues. Trimming pared 6 bases from V and 0 bases from J, leaving 11 bases between.

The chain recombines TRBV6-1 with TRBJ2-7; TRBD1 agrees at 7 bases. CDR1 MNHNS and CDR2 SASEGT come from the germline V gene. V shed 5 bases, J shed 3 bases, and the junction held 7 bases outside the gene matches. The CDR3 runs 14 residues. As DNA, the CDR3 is TGTGCCAGCAGTCCAGGGACAGCACTCTACGAGCAGTACTTC. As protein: CASSPGTALYEQYF.

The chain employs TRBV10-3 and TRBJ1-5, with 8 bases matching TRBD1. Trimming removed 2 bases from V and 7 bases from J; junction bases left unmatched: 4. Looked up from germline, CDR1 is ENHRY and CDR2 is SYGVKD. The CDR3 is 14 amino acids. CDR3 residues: CAISEPGQDQPQHF. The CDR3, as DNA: TGTGCCATCAGTGAGCCGGGACAGGACCAGCCCCAGCATTTT.

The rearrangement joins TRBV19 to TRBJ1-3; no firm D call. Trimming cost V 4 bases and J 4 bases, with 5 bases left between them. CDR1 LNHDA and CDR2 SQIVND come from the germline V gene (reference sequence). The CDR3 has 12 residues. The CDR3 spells CASSTSGNTIYF. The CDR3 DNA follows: TGTGCCAGTAGTACCTCCGGAAACACCATATATTTT. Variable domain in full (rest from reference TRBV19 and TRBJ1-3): DGGITQSPKYLFRKEGQNVTLSCEQNLNHDAMYWYRQDPGQGLRLIYYSQIVNDFQKGDIAEGYSVSREKKESFPLTVTSAQKNPTAFYLCASSTSGNTIYFGEGSWLTVV.

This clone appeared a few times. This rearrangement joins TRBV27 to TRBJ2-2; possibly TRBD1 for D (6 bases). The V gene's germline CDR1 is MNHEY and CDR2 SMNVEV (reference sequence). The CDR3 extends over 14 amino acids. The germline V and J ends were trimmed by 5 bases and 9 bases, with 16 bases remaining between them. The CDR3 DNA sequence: TGTGCCAGCAGTCAGTTACAGGGCCGCAGGGAGCTGTTTTTT. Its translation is CASSQLQGRRELFF.

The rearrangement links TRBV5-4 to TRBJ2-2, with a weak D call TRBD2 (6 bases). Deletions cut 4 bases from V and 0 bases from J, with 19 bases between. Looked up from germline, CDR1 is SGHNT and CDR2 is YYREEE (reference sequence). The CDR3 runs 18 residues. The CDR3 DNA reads TGTGCCAGCAGCCCCGGGCTAGGGGACTGGACGAACACCGGGGAGCTGTTTTTT. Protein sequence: CASSPGLGDWTNTGELFF.

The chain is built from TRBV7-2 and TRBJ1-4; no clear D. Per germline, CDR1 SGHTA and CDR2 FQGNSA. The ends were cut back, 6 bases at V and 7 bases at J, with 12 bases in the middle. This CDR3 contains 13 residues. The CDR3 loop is CASSWLGSEKLFF. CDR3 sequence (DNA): TGTGCCAGCAGTTGGCTCGGGTCTGAAAAACTGTTTTTT.

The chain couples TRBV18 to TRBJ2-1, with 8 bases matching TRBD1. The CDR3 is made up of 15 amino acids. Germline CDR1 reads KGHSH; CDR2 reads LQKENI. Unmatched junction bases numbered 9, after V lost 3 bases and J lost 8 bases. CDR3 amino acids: CASSPLDRVLHEQFF. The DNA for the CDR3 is TGTGCCAGCTCACCGTTGGACAGGGTGTTACATGAGCAGTTCTTC.

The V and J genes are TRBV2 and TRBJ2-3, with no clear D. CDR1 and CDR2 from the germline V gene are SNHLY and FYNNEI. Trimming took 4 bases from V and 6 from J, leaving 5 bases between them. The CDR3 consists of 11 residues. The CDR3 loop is CASSVSDTQYF. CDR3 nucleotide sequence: TGTGCCAGCAGTGTATCCGATACGCAGTATTTT.